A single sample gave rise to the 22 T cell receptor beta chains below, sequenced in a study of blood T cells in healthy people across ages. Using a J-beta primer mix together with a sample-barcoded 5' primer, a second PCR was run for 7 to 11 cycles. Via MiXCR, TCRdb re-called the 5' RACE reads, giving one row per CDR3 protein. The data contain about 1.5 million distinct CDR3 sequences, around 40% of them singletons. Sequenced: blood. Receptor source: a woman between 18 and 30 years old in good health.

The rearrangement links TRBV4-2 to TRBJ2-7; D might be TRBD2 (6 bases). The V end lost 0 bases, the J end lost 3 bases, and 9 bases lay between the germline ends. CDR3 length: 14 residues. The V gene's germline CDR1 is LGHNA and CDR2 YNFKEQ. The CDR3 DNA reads TGTGCCAGCAGCCAAGACCGGGACTTCTACGAGCAGTACTTC. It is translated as CASSQDRDFYEQYF.

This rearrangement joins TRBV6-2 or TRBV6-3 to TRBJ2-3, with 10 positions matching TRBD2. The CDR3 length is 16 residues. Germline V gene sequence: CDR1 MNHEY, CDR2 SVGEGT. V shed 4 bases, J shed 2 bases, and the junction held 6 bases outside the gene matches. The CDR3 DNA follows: TGTGCCAGCAGTTCCAAGGGACTAGCGACCACAGATACGCAGTATTTT. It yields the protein CASSSKGLATTDTQYF.

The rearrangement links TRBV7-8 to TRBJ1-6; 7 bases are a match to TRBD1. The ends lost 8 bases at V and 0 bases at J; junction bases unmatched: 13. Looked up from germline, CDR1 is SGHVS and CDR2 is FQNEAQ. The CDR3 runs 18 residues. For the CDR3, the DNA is TGTGCCAGCGGAACCACGGGACAGCAAAGCTCCTATAATTCACCCCTCCACTTT. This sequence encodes CASGTTGQQSSYNSPLHF.

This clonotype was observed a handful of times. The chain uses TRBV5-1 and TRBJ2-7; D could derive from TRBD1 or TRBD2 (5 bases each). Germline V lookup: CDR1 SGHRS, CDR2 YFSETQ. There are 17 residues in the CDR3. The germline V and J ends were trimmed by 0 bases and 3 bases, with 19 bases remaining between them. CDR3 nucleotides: TGCGCCAGCAGCTTGGGGACGGGGCTCATCTACTACTACGAGCAGTACTTC. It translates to CASSLGTGLIYYYEQYF. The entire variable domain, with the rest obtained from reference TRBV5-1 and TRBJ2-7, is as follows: KAGVTQTPRYLIKTRGQQVTLSCSPISGHRSVSWYQQTPGQGLQFLFEYFSETQRNKGNFPGRFSGRQFSNSRSEMNVSTLELGDSALYLCASSLGTGLIYYYEQYFGPGTRLTVT.

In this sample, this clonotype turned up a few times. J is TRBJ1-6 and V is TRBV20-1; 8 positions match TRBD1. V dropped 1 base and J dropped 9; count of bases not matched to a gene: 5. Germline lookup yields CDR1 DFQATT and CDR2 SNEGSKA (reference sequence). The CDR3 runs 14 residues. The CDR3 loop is CSARAGQGGSPLHF. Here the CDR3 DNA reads TGCAGTGCTAGAGCTGGACAGGGTGGTTCACCCCTCCACTTT.

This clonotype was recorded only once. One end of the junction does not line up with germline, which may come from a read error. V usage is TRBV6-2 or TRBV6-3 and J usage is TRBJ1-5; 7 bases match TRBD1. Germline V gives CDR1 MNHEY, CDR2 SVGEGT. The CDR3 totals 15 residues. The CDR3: CASTQGQYSNRPQHF. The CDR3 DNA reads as TGTGCCAGCACCCAGGGACAGTATAGCAATCGGCCCCAGCATTTT.

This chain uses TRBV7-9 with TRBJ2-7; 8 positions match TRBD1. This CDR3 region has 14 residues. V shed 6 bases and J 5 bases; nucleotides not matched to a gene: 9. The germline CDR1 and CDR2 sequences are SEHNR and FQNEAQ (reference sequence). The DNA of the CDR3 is TGTGCCAGCAGTAGGGACAGGACTTCCGACGAGCAGTACTTC. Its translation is CASSRDRTSDEQYF.

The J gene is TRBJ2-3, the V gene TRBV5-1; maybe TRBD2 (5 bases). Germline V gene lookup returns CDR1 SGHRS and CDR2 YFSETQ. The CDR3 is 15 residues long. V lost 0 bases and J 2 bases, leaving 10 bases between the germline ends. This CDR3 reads CASSLGGPATDTQYF. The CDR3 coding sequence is TGCGCCAGCAGCTTGGGAGGGCCCGCCACAGATACGCAGTATTTT.

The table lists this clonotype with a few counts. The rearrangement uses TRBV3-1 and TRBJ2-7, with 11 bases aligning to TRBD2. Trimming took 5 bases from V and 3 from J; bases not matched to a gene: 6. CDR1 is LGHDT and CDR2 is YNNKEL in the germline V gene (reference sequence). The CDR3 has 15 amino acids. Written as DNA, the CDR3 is TGTGCCAGCAGCTATACTAGCGGGAGTAACTACGAGCAGTACTTC. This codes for CASSYTSGSNYEQYF.

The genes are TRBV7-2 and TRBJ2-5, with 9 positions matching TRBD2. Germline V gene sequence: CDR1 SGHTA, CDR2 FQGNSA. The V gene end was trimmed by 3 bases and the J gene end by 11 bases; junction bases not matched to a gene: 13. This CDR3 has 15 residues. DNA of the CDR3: TGTGCCAGCAGCTTTAGCGGGGGCCCCCGGCATGAGCAGTACTTC. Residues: CASSFSGGPRHEQYF.

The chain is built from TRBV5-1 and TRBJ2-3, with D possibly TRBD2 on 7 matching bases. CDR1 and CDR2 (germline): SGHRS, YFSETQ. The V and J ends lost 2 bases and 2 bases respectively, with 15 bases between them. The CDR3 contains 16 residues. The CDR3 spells CASSFFGRDNTDTQYF. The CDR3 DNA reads TGCGCCAGCAGCTTTTTTGGGAGGGACAACACAGATACGCAGTATTTT.

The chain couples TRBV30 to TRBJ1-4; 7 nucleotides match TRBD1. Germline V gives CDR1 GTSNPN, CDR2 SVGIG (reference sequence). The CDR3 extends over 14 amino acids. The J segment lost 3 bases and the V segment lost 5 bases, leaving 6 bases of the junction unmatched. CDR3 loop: CAWDRQGANEKLFF. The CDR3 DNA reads TGTGCCTGGGACCGGCAGGGGGCTAATGAAAAACTGTTTTTT. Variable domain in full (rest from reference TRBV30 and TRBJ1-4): SQTIHQWPATLVQPVGSPLSLECTVEGTSNPNLYWYRQAAGRGLQLLFYSVGIGQISSEVPQNLSASRPQDRQFILSSKKLLLSDSGFYLCAWDRQGANEKLFFGSGTQLSVL.

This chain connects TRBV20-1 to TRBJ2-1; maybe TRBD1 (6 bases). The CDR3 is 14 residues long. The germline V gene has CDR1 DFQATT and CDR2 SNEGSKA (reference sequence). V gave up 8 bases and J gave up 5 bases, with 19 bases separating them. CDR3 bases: TGCAGTACCAGTACAGGGCTCGAGAACAATGAGCAGTTCTTC. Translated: CSTSTGLENNEQFF.

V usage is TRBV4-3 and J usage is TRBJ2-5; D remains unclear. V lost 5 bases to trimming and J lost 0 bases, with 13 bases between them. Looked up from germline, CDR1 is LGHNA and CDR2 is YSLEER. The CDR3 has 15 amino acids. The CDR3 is CASSASPGHQETQYF. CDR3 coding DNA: TGCGCCAGCAGCGCTTCTCCGGGTCACCAAGAGACCCAGTACTTC.

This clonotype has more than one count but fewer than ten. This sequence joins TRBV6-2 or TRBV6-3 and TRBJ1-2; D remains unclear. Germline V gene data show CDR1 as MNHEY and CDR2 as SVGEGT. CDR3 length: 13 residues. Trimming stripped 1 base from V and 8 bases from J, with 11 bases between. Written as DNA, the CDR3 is TGTGCCAGCAGTTACTACGAAACGCGGGGCTACACCTTC. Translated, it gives CASSYYETRGYTF.

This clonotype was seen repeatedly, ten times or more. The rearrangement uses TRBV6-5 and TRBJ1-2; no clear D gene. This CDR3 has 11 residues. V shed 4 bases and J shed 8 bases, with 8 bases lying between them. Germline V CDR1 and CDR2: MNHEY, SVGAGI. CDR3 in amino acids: CASSSGIGYTF. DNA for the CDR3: TGTGCCAGCAGTTCAGGAATCGGCTACACCTTC.

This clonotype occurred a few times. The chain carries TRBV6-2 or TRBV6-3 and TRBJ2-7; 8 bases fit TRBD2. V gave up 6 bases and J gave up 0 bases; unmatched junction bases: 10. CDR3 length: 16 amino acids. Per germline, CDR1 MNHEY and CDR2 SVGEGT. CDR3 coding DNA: TGTGCCAGCAGACGCCTACTAGCGGTATCCTCCTACGAGCAGTACTTC. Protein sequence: CASRRLLAVSSYEQYF.

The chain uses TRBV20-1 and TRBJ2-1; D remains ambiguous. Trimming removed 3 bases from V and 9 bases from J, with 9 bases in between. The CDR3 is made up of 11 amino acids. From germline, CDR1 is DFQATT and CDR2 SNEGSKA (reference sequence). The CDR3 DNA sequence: TGCAGTGCTAGGGGCTTGAGTGAGCAGTTCTTC. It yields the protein CSARGLSEQFF.

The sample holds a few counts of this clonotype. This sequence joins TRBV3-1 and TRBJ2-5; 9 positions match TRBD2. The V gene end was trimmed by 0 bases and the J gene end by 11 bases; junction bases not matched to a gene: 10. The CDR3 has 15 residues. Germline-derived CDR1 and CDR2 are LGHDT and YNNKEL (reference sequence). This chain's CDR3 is CASSQELAGSNEQYF. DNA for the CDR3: TGTGCCAGCAGCCAAGAGCTAGCGGGAAGTAATGAGCAGTACTTC.

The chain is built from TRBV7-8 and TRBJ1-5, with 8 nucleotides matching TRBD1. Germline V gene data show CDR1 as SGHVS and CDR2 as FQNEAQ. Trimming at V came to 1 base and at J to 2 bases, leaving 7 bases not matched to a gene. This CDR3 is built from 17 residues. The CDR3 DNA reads TGTGCCAGCAGCTTAGGGACAGGGTTAAGTGGCAATCAGCCCCAGCATTTT. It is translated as CASSLGTGLSGNQPQHF.

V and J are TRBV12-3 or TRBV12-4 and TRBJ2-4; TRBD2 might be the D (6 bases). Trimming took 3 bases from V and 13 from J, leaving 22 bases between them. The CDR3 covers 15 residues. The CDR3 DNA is TGTGCCAGCAGTTTGAGACGAGCGGGCTACAATGAGCAGTACTTC. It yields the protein CASSLRRAGYNEQYF.

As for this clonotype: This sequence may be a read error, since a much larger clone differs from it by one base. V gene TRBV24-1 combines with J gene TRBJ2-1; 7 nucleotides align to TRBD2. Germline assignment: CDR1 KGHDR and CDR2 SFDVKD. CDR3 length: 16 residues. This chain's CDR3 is CAASDAASGPSNEQFF. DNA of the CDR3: TGTGCCGCCAGTGATGCGGCTAGCGGACCATCCAATGAGCAGTTCTTC.